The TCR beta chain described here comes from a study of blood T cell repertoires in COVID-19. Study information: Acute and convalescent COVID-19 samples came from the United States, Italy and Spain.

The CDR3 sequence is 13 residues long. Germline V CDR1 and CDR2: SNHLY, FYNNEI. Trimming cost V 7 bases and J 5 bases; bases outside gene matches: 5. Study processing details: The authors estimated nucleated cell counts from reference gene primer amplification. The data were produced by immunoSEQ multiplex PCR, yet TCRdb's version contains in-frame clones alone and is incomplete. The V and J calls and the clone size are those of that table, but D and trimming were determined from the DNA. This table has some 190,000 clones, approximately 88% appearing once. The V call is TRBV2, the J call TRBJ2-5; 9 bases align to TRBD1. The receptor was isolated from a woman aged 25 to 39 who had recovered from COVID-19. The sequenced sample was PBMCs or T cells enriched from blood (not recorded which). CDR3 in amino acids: CASTRDRVETQYF. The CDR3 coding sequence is TGTGCCAGCACCCGGGACAGGGTTGAGACCCAGTACTTC.